This T cell receptor (beta chain) appears in the sequencing data of a study of T cells after yellow fever vaccination. This clonotype was seen ten or more times. With 6 bases clipped from V and 6 bases from J, the junction kept 4 bases outside the gene matches. CDR3 length: 15 residues. CDR1 is MNHEY, CDR2 SMNVEV, per germline (reference sequence). Using its own MiXCR run on the 5' RACE reads, TCRdb lists one record per CDR3 protein. Among about 320,000 distinct CDR3 sequences listed, approximately 7% were seen once. This clonotype was obtained from a man younger than 35 who received the YFV17D yellow fever vaccine. V usage is TRBV27 and J usage is TRBJ2-2, with 13 bases fitting TRBD2. The material sequenced was PBMCs, taken roughly seven weeks after the first yellow fever vaccination. CDR3 sequence reads: CASRLAGGPPGELFF. Written as DNA, the CDR3 is TGTGCCAGCAGACTAGCGGGGGGGCCCCCCGGGGAGCTGTTTTTT.